These T cell receptor beta chains were read from a single sample in a study of CD8 T cells in ankylosing spondylitis. TCRdb reprocessed the 5' RACE reads with MiXCR, giving one entry per CDR3 protein. This table holds about 800,000 distinct CDR3 sequences, 12% found once. The sample was blood, either unsorted or a sorted T cell fraction (not recorded which). The receptors stem from a male donor with ankylosing spondylitis. The CDR3 runs from the conserved cysteine through the conserved F or W. A D gene is named only where the DNA matches it firmly. Clone size, where shown, is once, few, many, or a class for clones that have expanded.

CDR3 DNA: TGCAGTGCTGAGGCAGGGGTGGCTAGCAATCAGCCCCAGCATTTT
CDR3 protein: CSAEAGVASNQPQHF
clone size: few
V gene: TRBV20-1
D gene: -
J gene: TRBJ1-5

CDR3 DNA: TGTGCCAGCAGCTTAGGGAACAGACAGGGGTGGCAAGAGACCCAGTACTTC
CDR3 protein: CASSLGNRQGWQETQYF
clone size: few
V gene: TRBV7-6
D gene: TRBD1
J gene: TRBJ2-5

CDR3 DNA: TGCGCCAGCAGCTTGGCCGTCGGGGATAGCGACGAGCAGTACTTC
CDR3 protein: CASSLAVGDSDEQYF
clone size: many
V gene: TRBV5-1
D gene: -
J gene: TRBJ2-7

CDR3 DNA: TGCAGTGCTCCTAGGGCTAGCGGGAGTGCTGAGCAGTTCTTC
CDR3 protein: CSAPRASGSAEQFF
clone size: few
V gene: TRBV20-1
D gene: TRBD2
J gene: TRBJ2-1

CDR3 DNA: TGCGGTCCACAAACCCTGACTAGCGGGGGCAGTATGGCCTACGAGCAGTACTTC
CDR3 protein: CGPQTLTSGGSMAYEQYF
clone size: -
V gene: TRBV20-1
D gene: TRBD2
J gene: TRBJ2-7

CDR3 DNA: TGTGCCACCCGGACTAGCGGGACCTACGAGCAGTACTTC
CDR3 protein: CATRTSGTYEQYF
clone size: few
V gene: TRBV25-1
D gene: TRBD2
J gene: TRBJ2-7

CDR3 DNA: TGTGCCAGCAGTTACTACCCGAGCCGGGACCCCAATCAGCCCCAGCATTTT
CDR3 protein: CASSYYPSRDPNQPQHF
clone size: -
V gene: TRBV6-5
D gene: -
J gene: TRBJ1-5

CDR3 DNA: TGCAGTGCTAGAGGGGCTAGCGGGTCCTCCTACAATGAGCAGTTCTTC
CDR3 protein: CSARGASGSSYNEQFF
clone size: -
V gene: TRBV20-1
D gene: TRBD2
J gene: TRBJ2-1

CDR3 DNA: TGCAGTGCTAGTTCGGGGACCTACGAGCAGTACTTC
CDR3 protein: CSASSGTYEQYF
clone size: many
V gene: TRBV20-1
D gene: -
J gene: TRBJ2-7

CDR3 DNA: TGTGCCAGCCTTCGGGTCCCAACTTCCCATTCACCCCTCCACTTT
CDR3 protein: CASLRVPTSHSPLHF
clone size: many
V gene: TRBV6-1
D gene: -
J gene: TRBJ1-6

CDR3 DNA: TGCAGTGCTAGCTGGGGCTACTCCTACGAGCAGTACTTC
CDR3 protein: CSASWGYSYEQYF
clone size: many
V gene: TRBV20-1
D gene: -
J gene: TRBJ2-7

CDR3 DNA: TGCGCCAGCAGCCGTCGGACAGGGCTGTATGAGCAGTTCTTC
CDR3 protein: CASSRRTGLYEQFF
clone size: -
V gene: TRBV5-1
D gene: TRBD1
J gene: TRBJ2-1

CDR3 DNA: TGTGCCAGCACCCCAAGCCCGGGGTATCGAGGGGGCTACACCTTC
CDR3 protein: CASTPSPGYRGGYTF
clone size: -
V gene: TRBV4-2
D gene: -
J gene: TRBJ1-2

CDR3 DNA: TGCGCCAGCAGCCAACTTCAGGGGCCTAATGAAAAACTGTTTTTT
CDR3 protein: CASSQLQGPNEKLFF
clone size: few
V gene: TRBV4-3
D gene: -
J gene: TRBJ1-4

CDR3 DNA: TGCGCCAGCAGCGGAAAAAGCGGGGGGGGCACAGATACGCAGTATTTT
CDR3 protein: CASSGKSGGGTDTQYF
clone size: few
V gene: TRBV5-1
D gene: TRBD2
J gene: TRBJ2-3

CDR3 DNA: TGTGCCAGCAGCGTAGATCCCCAACTTTACAATGAGCAGTTCTTC
CDR3 protein: CASSVDPQLYNEQFF
clone size: few
V gene: TRBV9
D gene: -
J gene: TRBJ2-1